The rows below give T cell receptor beta chains drawn from one sample of a study of OX40 agonist ivuxolimab in advanced cancers. Some clones are missing from TCRdb's copy, which holds only in-frame ones; the method was immunoSEQ multiplex PCR. The sample has some 35,000 clones, approximately 86% seen once. Sequenced here: CD4+ or CD8+ T cells sorted from blood, sampled in a trial of the OX40 agonist ivuxolimab. All receptors come from an adult with an advanced solid tumor such as melanoma, head and neck, liver or kidney cancer. CDR3s include the opening cysteine and the closing phenylalanine or tryptophan. D genes are given only for firm matches. Rows give clone size only sometimes, using once, few, many, or a class for an expanded clone.

TRBV11-2,-,TRBJ1-2,TRBD1,TGTGCCAGCAGCTCTTCCATGGGACAGGGAAATGGCTACACCTTC,CASSSSMGQGNGYTF
TRBV5-1,-,TRBJ1-1,TRBD1,TGCGCCAGCAGCTTGGTGGGACAGGTGAACACTGAAGCTTTCTTT,CASSLVGQVNTEAFF
TRBV7-8,-,TRBJ1-1,-,TGTGCCAGCAGCTTCGGACTGAGGAACACTGAAGCTTTCTTT,CASSFGLRNTEAFF
TRBV28,-,TRBJ2-7,-,TGTGCCAGCAGTACACAGGGCTACGAGCAGTACTTC,CASSTQGYEQYF
TRBV18,-,TRBJ1-2,TRBD1,TGTGCCAGCTCACCGGGACAGGGGAATGGCTACACCTTC,CASSPGQGNGYTF
TRBV29-1,-,TRBJ2-3,-,TGCAGCGTTGTGGTTATCACAGATACGCAGTATTTT,CSVVVITDTQYF
TRBV5-1,-,TRBJ2-5,-,TGCGCCAGCAGCTTGGTGTTCGGCGAAGAGACCCAGTACTTC,CASSLVFGEETQYF
TRBV10-3,few,TRBJ1-2,-,TGTGCCACCCTGTCTGCGATTGGTGGCTACACCTTC,CATLSAIGGYTF
TRBV2,few,TRBJ2-3,TRBD2,TGTGCCAGCAGCGATATGACTAGCGGGATTGATACGCAGTATTTT,CASSDMTSGIDTQYF
TRBV6-5,-,TRBJ2-7,-,TGTGCCAGCAGCCCGGACACTGGAGAGCAGTACTTC,CASSPDTGEQYF
TRBV19,-,TRBJ2-5,-,TGTGCCAGCGAAAGCCCGGGGGAGACCCAGTACTTC,CASESPGETQYF
TRBV19,-,TRBJ2-3,-,TGTGCCAGTAGTAAAGGAGGCGCGACTAGTGCAGATACGCAGTATTTT,CASSKGGATSADTQYF
TRBV7-9,-,TRBJ2-1,-,TGTGCCAGCAGCTTAGCGCTCTTGCGGGACGGGAATGAGCAGTTCTTC,CASSLALLRDGNEQFF
TRBV6-1,-,TRBJ1-3,TRBD1,TGTGCCAGCAACCAACAGGGGGCGAAAAACACCATATATTTT,CASNQQGAKNTIYF
TRBV28,-,TRBJ2-7,-,TGTGCCAGCAGGGGGGACACCGGACGTTACTACGAGCAGTACTTC,CASRGDTGRYYEQYF